What follows are 22 T cell receptor beta chains derived from one specimen sequenced in a study of T cell repertoires in ileal Crohn's disease. Data came from immunoSEQ multiplex PCR; TCRdb stores just in-frame clones and leaves some out. Seen here are nearly 7,000 clones, roughly three quarters observed once, and the top ten hold less than 3.5%. The sequencing sample was made of ileal tissue. These receptors all stem from an adult with Crohn's disease.

The chain has TRBV6-1 and TRBJ2-5, with TRBD2 matching over 7 bases. Near its end, the DNA agrees better with TRBJ2-7, so the J call may be wrong. Germline assignment: CDR1 MNHNS and CDR2 SASEGT. This CDR3 comprises 14 residues. For the CDR3, the DNA is TGTGCCATCCGAAACCCGGGGAGGGGCTACGAGCAGTACTTC. It specifies CAIRNPGRGYEQYF.

V is TRBV7-3 and J is TRBJ1-4; 7 bases are shared with TRBD1. After removal of 2 bases from V and 4 bases from J, the junction contained 10 bases not matched to a gene. Germline V lookup: CDR1 SGHTA, CDR2 FQGTGA. This CDR3 region has 17 residues. This CDR3 is CASSLEDRDRNNEKLFF. The DNA for the CDR3 is TGTGCCAGCAGCTTAGAAGACCGGGACAGAAATAATGAAAAACTGTTTTTT. Using reference TRBV7-3 and TRBJ1-4 for the parts outside the CDR3, the full variable domain is GAGVSQTPSNKVTEKGKYVELRCDPISGHTALYWYRQSLGQGPEFLIYFQGTGAADDSGLPNDRFFAVRPEGSVSTLKIQRTERGDSAVYLCASSLEDRDRNNEKLFFGSGTQLSVL.

The V call is TRBV1, the J call TRBJ1-4; the table gives TRBD1 as D, unverified against the DNA. TRBV1 is termed a pseudogene. The CDR3 sequence is 17 residues long. The CDR3 nucleotides are TGCACCAGCAGCCTCCGGACAGTTGGTCCTCCCGTAGGAAAACTGTTTTTT. Translating gives CTSSLRTVGPPVGKLFF.

CDR3 DNA: TGTGCCTGGAGGGGGACAGACACAGATACGCAGTATTTT. Its protein product is CAWRGTDTDTQYF. The chain carries TRBV30 and TRBJ2-3; the match to TRBD1 covers 7 bases. V was clipped by 3 bases and J by 2 bases; unmatched bases: 2. CDR1 is GTSNPN, CDR2 SVGIG, per germline (reference sequence). The length of the CDR3 is 13 residues.

V and J are TRBV19 and TRBJ2-1; TRBD1 agrees at 12 bases. This CDR3 has 17 amino acids. Unmatched junction bases numbered 11, after V lost 4 bases and J lost 7 bases. Germline V gene lookup returns CDR1 LNHDA and CDR2 SQIVND (reference sequence). The CDR3 nucleotides read TGTGCCAGTAGTAAAAAGGCGGGGACAGGGGGCTGGAATGAGCAGTTCTTC. This gives the protein CASSKKAGTGGWNEQFF.

This chain uses TRBV30 with TRBJ2-5; 8 bases align to TRBD2. The CDR3 is 15 amino acids. V was pared by 1 base and J by 1 base, with 5 bases of the junction left unmatched. CDR1 GTSNPN and CDR2 SVGIG come from the germline V gene (reference sequence). CDR3 region: CAWSATGGAQETQYF. DNA of the CDR3: TGTGCCTGGAGTGCCACCGGGGGGGCCCAAGAGACCCAGTACTTC.

The chain combines TRBV5-4 with TRBJ2-5; a weak D match, TRBD2 (5 bases). The CDR3 extends over 13 amino acids. V gave up 4 bases and J gave up 3 bases, with 10 bases separating them. CDR1 is SGHNT, CDR2 YYREEE, per germline (reference sequence). The CDR3 nucleotides are TGTGCCAGCAGCCCGGTGGGAGAAGAGACCCAGTACTTC. Residues: CASSPVGEETQYF.

The chain is built from TRBV5-4 and TRBJ2-5; no clear D gene. The germline V gene has CDR1 SGHNT and CDR2 YYREEE (reference sequence). This CDR3 has 17 amino acids. Trimming cost V 5 bases and J 0 bases, with 20 bases left between them. The CDR3 bases are TGTGCCAGCAGGGATAGAACGCGGCGGAGAGACCAAGAGACCCAGTACTTC. Protein sequence: CASRDRTRRRDQETQYF. Filled out from reference TRBV5-4 and TRBJ2-5, the complete variable domain reads ETGVTQSPTHLIKTRGQQVTLRCSSQSGHNTVSWYQQALGQGPQFIFQYYREEENGRGNFPPRFSGLQFPNYSSELNVNALELDDSALYLCASRDRTRRRDQETQYFGPGTRLLVL.

The chain is built from TRBV11-2 and TRBJ2-1; 9 bases are shared with TRBD1. Per germline, CDR1 SGHAT and CDR2 FQNNGV. Trimming removed 4 bases from V and 3 bases from J; junction bases left unmatched: 4. CDR3 length: 15 amino acids. The CDR3 is CASSWTGAGYNEQFF. CDR3 sequence (DNA): TGTGCCAGCAGCTGGACAGGGGCCGGCTACAATGAGCAGTTCTTC.

The V and J genes are TRBV7-8 and TRBJ2-3; D gene ambiguous. Per the germline V gene, CDR1 is SGHVS and CDR2 is FQNEAQ. The V and J ends lost 2 bases and 9 bases respectively, with 9 bases between them. CDR3 length: 12 residues. The CDR3 loop is CASSLTRTTQYF. In DNA, the CDR3 is TGTGCCAGCAGCTTAACAAGAACGACGCAGTATTTT.

This clone has just a few counts. V usage is TRBV10-3 and J usage is TRBJ1-1, with no clear D. Trimming removed 0 bases from V and 1 base from J, with 6 bases in between. CDR3 length: 14 residues. Germline V gene sequence: CDR1 ENHRY, CDR2 SYGVKD. The CDR3, as DNA: TGTGCCATCAGTGAGTCAACAGAGAACACTGAAGCTTTCTTT. The encoded protein is CAISESTENTEAFF.

The chain recombines TRBV7-3 with TRBJ1-1; maybe TRBD1 (6 bases). The CDR3 is made up of 17 amino acids. The germline CDR1 and CDR2 sequences are SGHTA and FQGTGA. Trimming took off 2 bases at V and 0 bases at J, with 16 bases between the two ends. The CDR3 region is CASSLYGAGAMNTEAFF. The CDR3 bases are TGTGCCAGCAGCTTATACGGGGCGGGGGCCATGAACACTGAAGCTTTCTTT. Full variable domain (remainder filled in from reference TRBV7-3 and TRBJ1-1): GAGVSQTPSNKVTEKGKYVELRCDPISGHTALYWYRQSLGQGPEFLIYFQGTGAADDSGLPNDRFFAVRPEGSVSTLKIQRTERGDSAVYLCASSLYGAGAMNTEAFFGQGTRLTVV.

This chain joins TRBV6-5 and TRBJ2-1, with 14 bases fitting TRBD2. The V segment lost 6 bases and the J segment 9 bases; nucleotides outside the gene matches: 7. This CDR3 has 15 residues. Germline V gene sequence: CDR1 MNHEY, CDR2 SVGAGI. The CDR3 DNA reads TGTGCCAGCAGCCCGGGGACTAGCGGGAGATCTGAGCAGTTCTTC. Its translation: CASSPGTSGRSEQFF.

The chain carries TRBV11-2 and TRBJ2-2; TRBD2 is a possible D gene (5 bases). There are 12 residues in the CDR3. Germline loops: CDR1 SGHAT, CDR2 FQNNGV. Between the trimmed V and J ends, which lost 3 bases and 6 bases, there was a span of 5 bases. In DNA form, the CDR3 reads TGTGCCAGCAGCTTGAGGGCCGGGGAGCTGTTTTTT. Translation: CASSLRAGELFF.

V gene TRBV7-9 combines with J gene TRBJ2-2, with 7 nucleotides matching TRBD2. Trimming cost V 1 base and J 0 bases; bases outside gene matches: 8. Germline V lookup: CDR1 SEHNR, CDR2 FQNEAQ (reference sequence). The CDR3 spans 18 residues. The chain's CDR3 is CASSLGGQRGSNTGELFF. The DNA for the CDR3 is TGTGCCAGCAGCTTAGGAGGCCAGCGGGGATCGAACACCGGGGAGCTGTTTTTT.

This rearrangement joins TRBV4-1 to TRBJ2-5; 10 bases map to TRBD2. V was pared by 3 bases and J by 4 bases, with 5 bases of the junction left unmatched. CDR3 size: 15 residues. CDR1 MGHRA and CDR2 YSYEKL come from the germline V gene. In DNA form, the CDR3 reads TGCGCCAGCAGCCATTCCAGGACTAGCGGAGAGACCCAGTACTTC. Encoded protein: CASSHSRTSGETQYF.

This chain uses TRBV19 with TRBJ2-7, with 8 nucleotides matching TRBD1. The germline CDR1 and CDR2 sequences are LNHDA and SQIVND (reference sequence). This CDR3 is 14 amino acids long. The junction had 7 bases not matched to a gene; V was cut back by 6 bases and J by 3 bases. The chain's CDR3 is CASSWGTGFYEQYF. CDR3 nucleotide sequence: TGTGCCAGTAGCTGGGGGACAGGTTTCTACGAGCAGTACTTC.

The CDR3 sequence is CASSLRYRGDTEAFF. CDR3 nucleotides: TGCGCCAGCAGCTTACGGTACAGGGGGGACACTGAAGCTTTCTTT. The chain recombines TRBV5-1 with TRBJ1-1; the match to TRBD1 covers 8 bases. Trimming removed 2 bases from V and 3 bases from J; junction bases left unmatched: 6. This CDR3 region has 15 residues. Germline V lookup: CDR1 SGHRS, CDR2 YFSETQ.

The rearrangement uses TRBV29-1 and TRBJ1-1; weak D call: TRBD1 (5 bases). CDR1 is SQVTM, CDR2 ANQGSEA, per germline. Trimming removed 4 bases at V and 5 bases at J, with 17 bases between. This CDR3 contains 14 residues. The chain's CDR3 is CSVVRGTRGTEAFF. The CDR3 DNA sequence: TGCAGCGTTGTAAGGGGAACACGAGGAACTGAAGCTTTCTTT.

V and J are TRBV6-5 and TRBJ2-1; the match to TRBD2 covers 10 bases. This CDR3 has 16 residues. In germline, CDR1 is MNHEY, CDR2 SVGAGI. Trimming at V came to 2 bases and at J to 6 bases, leaving 7 bases not matched to a gene. The CDR3 loop is CASSYPEREGRNEQFF. The CDR3, as DNA: TGTGCCAGCAGTTACCCCGAGCGGGAGGGCCGCAATGAGCAGTTCTTC.

This rearrangement joins TRBV28 to TRBJ2-1, with D possibly being TRBD1 (7 bases). The germline V gene encodes CDR1 MDHEN and CDR2 SYDVKM. V dropped 8 bases and J dropped 6 bases, with 17 bases sitting between them. The CDR3 totals 14 residues. CDR3 sequence reads: CASVQGGIVNEQFF. CDR3 in DNA: TGTGCCAGCGTGCAGGGGGGCATAGTCAATGAGCAGTTCTTC.

This clone was picked up one time. V is TRBV5-1 and J is TRBJ2-1; TRBD2 agrees at 9 bases. V dropped 7 bases and J dropped 8; count of bases not matched to a gene: 19. Germline assignment: CDR1 SGHRS and CDR2 YFSETQ. CDR3 length: 17 residues. The CDR3 bases are TGCGCCAGCCGGGAGACACCCGGTGGGACTAGCCGGGATGAGCAGTTCTTC. It yields the protein CASRETPGGTSRDEQFF.